A selection of T cell receptor beta chains follows, all from one sample in a study of naive CD8 T cells in extremely preterm neonates. Assay: immunoSEQ multiplex PCR; the TCRdb copy retains only in-frame clones and omits some. The data hold around 7,000 clones, with about 98% observed a single time. Specimen: naive CD8+ T cells from blood. All receptors derive from a human donor in good health. CDR3s include the opening cysteine and the closing phenylalanine or tryptophan. Fields, in order: CDR3 protein, CDR3 DNA, V gene, D gene, J gene, clone size. D genes are given only for firm matches. Expanded clones get a size class; other rows say once, few or many, or leave the size out.

CDR3: CASSLAGGGPGTQYF; DNA: TGTGCCAGCAGCTTGGCCGGGGGAGGGCCAGGGACCCAGTACTTC; V: TRBV5-4; D: TRBD2; J: TRBJ2-5; size: .
CDR3: CASSYRGAGYEQYF; DNA: TGTGCCAGCAGCTACAGGGGGGCAGGGTACGAGCAGTACTTC; V: TRBV11-1; D: TRBD1; J: TRBJ2-7; size: .
CDR3: CASSLASSTDTQYF; DNA: TGTGCCAGCAGCCTAGCGTCTAGCACAGATACGCAGTATTTT; V: TRBV7-9; D: .; J: TRBJ2-3; size: .
CDR3: CASSYSRGGADEAFF; DNA: TGTGCCAGCAGTTACTCCCGGGGCGGGGCGGATGAAGCTTTCTTT; V: TRBV6-5; D: .; J: TRBJ1-1; size: .
CDR3: CASSVAGAIGNTIYF; DNA: TGTGCCAGCAGCGTGGCTGGGGCCATTGGAAACACCATATATTTT; V: TRBV9; D: .; J: TRBJ1-3; size: .
CDR3: CASSLEAGQETQYF; DNA: TGTGCCAGCAGCTTAGAGGCGGGGCAAGAGACCCAGTACTTC; V: TRBV11-3; D: .; J: TRBJ2-5; size: .
CDR3: CASSLLEQMGNEQFF; DNA: TGTGCCAGCAGCTTACTGGAACAGATGGGCAATGAGCAGTTCTTC; V: TRBV7-9; D: .; J: TRBJ2-1; size: .
CDR3: CASSLIGGADTQYF; DNA: TGTGCCAGCAGTTTAATAGGGGGCGCAGATACCCAGTACTTC; V: TRBV6-5; D: TRBD1; J: TRBJ2-5; size: .
CDR3: CASSLAGGGFYNEQFF; DNA: TGTGCCAGCAGCCTCGCGGGCGGGGGGTTCTACAATGAGCAGTTCTTC; V: TRBV13; D: TRBD2; J: TRBJ2-1; size: .
CDR3: CASSLFQGTASYEQYF; DNA: TGTGCCAGCAGTTTATTTCAGGGAACTGCCTCCTACGAGCAGTACTTC; V: TRBV28; D: .; J: TRBJ2-7; size: .
CDR3: CASSFGTGRNEQYF; DNA: TGTGCCAGCAGCTTTGGGACAGGTCGGAACGAGCAGTACTTC; V: TRBV7-9; D: TRBD1; J: TRBJ2-7; size: .
CDR3: CAISETDYGYTF; DNA: TGTGCCATCAGTGAGACAGACTATGGCTACACCTTC; V: TRBV10-3; D: .; J: TRBJ1-2; size: .
CDR3: CASSRVTGANSPLHF; DNA: TGTGCCAGCAGCCGAGTTACAGGGGCTAATTCACCCCTCCACTTT; V: TRBV11-2; D: TRBD1; J: TRBJ1-6; size: .
CDR3: CASSSPGAGFPSEQYF; DNA: TGTGCCAGCAGCTCCCCTGGTGCGGGATTCCCTAGCGAGCAGTACTTC; V: TRBV11-2; D: .; J: TRBJ2-7; size: .
CDR3: CASSQEMSAAGELFF; DNA: TGTGCCAGCAGCCAGGAGATGTCAGCCGCCGGGGAGCTGTTTTTT; V: TRBV14; D: .; J: TRBJ2-2; size: .
CDR3: CASSFSGLASTDTQYF; DNA: TGTGCCAGCAGTTTTTCGGGACTAGCAAGCACAGATACGCAGTATTTT; V: TRBV27; D: TRBD2; J: TRBJ2-3; size: .
CDR3: CASSLGLRNEKLFF; DNA: TGTGCCAGCAGCTTAGGACTTCGTAATGAAAAACTGTTTTTT; V: TRBV7-9; D: .; J: TRBJ1-4; size: .
CDR3: CASTTLAGDEQYF; DNA: TGTGCCAGCACCACACTAGCGGGAGACGAGCAGTACTTC; V: TRBV21-1; D: .; J: TRBJ2-7; size: few
CDR3: CASSPGTIERGEQFF; DNA: TGCGCCAGCTCACCCGGGACTATAGAACGGGGCGAGCAGTTCTTC; V: TRBV5-1; D: TRBD2; J: TRBJ2-1; size: .
CDR3: CASRQGGNTEAFF; DNA: TGTGCCTCAAGACAGGGAGGGAACACTGAAGCTTTCTTT; V: TRBV19; D: TRBD1; J: TRBJ1-1; size: .
CDR3: CASSTPAETEYSNQPQHF; DNA: TGTGCCAGTAGTACCCCTGCGGAAACGGAATATAGCAATCAGCCCCAGCATTTT; V: TRBV19; D: .; J: TRBJ1-5; size: once
CDR3: CASSRSSLSGYEQYF; DNA: TGTGCCAGCAGCCGGTCTAGCTTATCGGGCTACGAGCAGTACTTC; V: TRBV7-6; D: .; J: TRBJ2-7; size: .
CDR3: CASSLLSGTTTGELFF; DNA: TGTGCCAGCAGTTTGCTTAGCGGGACGACCACCGGGGAGCTGTTTTTT; V: TRBV27; D: TRBD2; J: TRBJ2-2; size: .
CDR3: CASSRHTSGSIDEQFF; DNA: TGTGCCAGTAGCCGACATACTAGCGGGAGTATCGATGAGCAGTTCTTC; V: TRBV19; D: TRBD2; J: TRBJ2-1; size: .
CDR3: CASSLGSGRFGEQFF; DNA: TGTGCCAGCAGTTTAGGTAGCGGGAGGTTCGGTGAGCAGTTCTTC; V: TRBV27; D: TRBD2; J: TRBJ2-1; size: .
CDR3: CASPTSGDSYNEQFF; DNA: TGTGCCAGCCCAACTAGCGGGGATTCCTACAATGAGCAGTTCTTC; V: TRBV13; D: TRBD2; J: TRBJ2-1; size: .
CDR3: CASSPGLAGEGQFF; DNA: TGTGCCAGTAGTCCGGGACTAGCGGGAGAGGGGCAGTTCTTC; V: TRBV19; D: TRBD2; J: TRBJ2-1; size: .
CDR3: CASSFRVTGGRKGYEQYF; DNA: TGTGCCAGCAGCTTTCGGGTAACAGGGGGTCGCAAGGGATACGAGCAGTACTTC; V: TRBV13; D: TRBD1; J: TRBJ2-7; size: .
CDR3: CASSLSNPSGGHF; DNA: TGTGCCAGCAGTTTATCGAACCCATCCGGGGGGCATTTT; V: TRBV28; D: .; J: TRBJ1-5; size: .
CDR3: CSAGDLASGLYNEQFF; DNA: TGCAGCGCGGGCGACTTGGCTAGCGGGCTCTACAATGAGCAGTTCTTC; V: TRBV29-1; D: TRBD2; J: TRBJ2-1; size: .
CDR3: CASSPWDRANTGELFF; DNA: TGTGCCAGCAGCCCATGGGACAGGGCAAACACCGGGGAGCTGTTTTTT; V: TRBV5-6; D: TRBD1; J: TRBJ2-2; size: .
CDR3: CSVEGLAGAETQYF; DNA: TGCAGCGTTGAAGGGCTAGCGGGAGCAGAGACCCAGTACTTC; V: TRBV29-1; D: TRBD2; J: TRBJ2-5; size: few
CDR3: CASSERTGRDMYKNIQYF; DNA: TGTGCCAGCAGTGAACGGACAGGCAGGGATATGTACAAAAACATTCAGTACTTC; V: TRBV2; D: TRBD1; J: TRBJ2-4; size: once
CDR3: CASSREIGKTQYF; DNA: TGTGCCAGCAGCCGGGAGATTGGAAAGACCCAGTACTTC; V: TRBV6-5; D: .; J: TRBJ2-5; size: .
CDR3: CASSLKGTDEQYF; DNA: TGTGCCAGCAGCTTAAAAGGGACAGACGAGCAGTACTTC; V: TRBV7-3; D: TRBD1; J: TRBJ2-7; size: .
CDR3: CASSPPGVNEQFF; DNA: TGTGCCAGCAGCCCGCCCGGGGTCAATGAGCAGTTCTTC; V: TRBV7-8; D: .; J: TRBJ2-1; size: .
CDR3: CASSLAWSQGKTYEQYF; DNA: TGCGCCAGCAGCCTGGCTTGGTCCCAGGGTAAAACCTACGAGCAGTACTTC; V: TRBV5-1; D: .; J: TRBJ2-7; size: .
CDR3: CASSLLAGPGEQYF; DNA: TGCGCCAGCAGCTTACTAGCGGGACCTGGCGAGCAGTACTTC; V: TRBV5-1; D: TRBD2; J: TRBJ2-7; size: .
CDR3: CASRPGVSGTEAFF; DNA: TGTGCCAGCAGACCAGGGGTTTCGGGCACTGAAGCTTTCTTT; V: TRBV28; D: .; J: TRBJ1-1; size: .
CDR3: CASSPGLNNEQFF; DNA: TGTGCCAGTAGTCCTGGACTAAACAATGAGCAGTTCTTC; V: TRBV19; D: .; J: TRBJ2-1; size: .
CDR3: CASSEALGFGGNYGYTF; DNA: TGTGCCAGCAGTGAAGCGCTCGGGTTCGGAGGTAACTATGGCTACACCTTC; V: TRBV2; D: .; J: TRBJ1-2; size: .
CDR3: CASRRTSGNTDTQYF; DNA: TGTGCCAGCAGACGGACTAGCGGAAACACAGATACGCAGTATTTT; V: TRBV28; D: TRBD2; J: TRBJ2-3; size: .
CDR3: CASSPRQGGEQYF; DNA: TGTGCCAGCAGCCCGCGACAGGGGGGCGAGCAGTACTTC; V: TRBV14; D: TRBD1; J: TRBJ2-7; size: .
CDR3: CASSQLWQGTDTQYF; DNA: TGCGCCAGCAGCCAATTATGGCAAGGCACAGATACGCAGTATTTT; V: TRBV4-1; D: .; J: TRBJ2-3; size: once
CDR3: CAWNTGTSGETQYF; DNA: TGTGCCTGGAACACTGGGACTAGCGGAGAGACCCAGTACTTC; V: TRBV30; D: TRBD2; J: TRBJ2-5; size: .
CDR3: CASSDTSGVADTQYF; DNA: TGTGCCAGCAGCGACACTAGCGGGGTTGCAGATACGCAGTATTTT; V: TRBV11-2; D: TRBD2; J: TRBJ2-3; size: .
CDR3: CASSLTASTGELFF; DNA: TGTGCCAGCAGTTTAACAGCCTCCACCGGGGAGCTGTTTTTT; V: TRBV28; D: .; J: TRBJ2-2; size: .
CDR3: CASSPRGGGANVLTF; DNA: TGTGCCAGCAGCCCCCGCGGTGGTGGGGCCAACGTCCTGACTTTC; V: TRBV5-6; D: .; J: TRBJ2-6; size: .
CDR3: CASSPTDRGLANTGELFF; DNA: TGTGCCAGCAGCCCCACGGACAGGGGGCTCGCGAACACCGGGGAGCTGTTTTTT; V: TRBV13; D: TRBD1; J: TRBJ2-2; size: .
CDR3: CSVEVLNTGELFF; DNA: TGCAGCGTTGAAGTCTTAAACACCGGGGAGCTGTTTTTT; V: TRBV29-1; D: .; J: TRBJ2-2; size: .
CDR3: CASSYGQGREQYF; DNA: TGTGCCAGCAGTTACGGACAGGGGCGCGAGCAGTACTTC; V: TRBV6-5; D: TRBD1; J: TRBJ2-7; size: .